This T cell receptor (beta chain) was captured by sequencing in a study of T cells in Graves' hyperthyroidism and ophthalmopathy (dated by TCRdb to the late 2010s). Broadly, across the study: Peripheral blood was sampled at the time of initial diagnosis, prior to any treatment. To identify TCR V-J signatures that set the groups apart, the researchers used a discovery cohort of about a hundred patients, made up of 43 with Graves' ophthalmopathy and about 60 with stable Graves' hyperthyroidism. An independent validation cohort of 18 to 20 hyperthyroidism patients and 17 patients who later progressed to ophthalmopathy tested prospective prediction of ophthalmopathy. For training and testing, the 80 to 100 patients in the discovery cohort were randomly divided in a 7:3 ratio. The study also compared thyroid tissue and blood T-cell repertoires from a handful of Graves' hyperthyroidism patients. Once sampling was done, hyperthyroidism patients were given methimazole at a starting dose of 30 mg daily, whereas ophthalmopathy patients were given high-dose intravenous methylprednisolone. The paper describes TCR Vbeta CDR3 sequencing of roughly 130 peripheral blood samples, made up of roughly 40 ophthalmopathy patients, roughly 80 hyperthyroidism patients and roughly 17 progressor patients. The study at large found these results: A 13 V-J signature model separated ophthalmopathy from stable hyperthyroidism, with around 88% sensitivity and around 84% specificity in cross-validation and 80%/75% in testing. Most expanded thyroid clonotypes (frequency above 0.001) were also detected in blood, a finding suggesting that blood repertoires may reflect thyroid immune responses. Sample size was not statistically predetermined, and blinding of investigators to group allocation was not performed. During validation, the model predicted progression to ophthalmopathy a median of around six months ahead of onset, with 60% to 71% sensitivity and 72.22% specificity.

This clonotype turned up a few times. The antigen this receptor binds is unknown. Nothing much larger sits one base from this clone, and base qualities are not available. The TCR beta CDR3 regions were amplified from RNA transcripts. The TCR CDR3 was subjected to a first round of RT-PCR using the HTBI primer set and the Qiagen OneStep RT-PCR kit. Libraries were constructed in a second round of multiplex PCR, after which size selection and purification were performed. Libraries were sequenced paired-end with 100 bp reads on an Illumina HiSeq2000. As for the original processing: SOAPnuke was used to process the raw data, throwing out any read that contained adapters or uncalled bases, had a mean Phred below 15, or lacked an exact constant-primer or identifier match. COPE v1.2.5 was used to merge the high-quality paired reads, and each unique nucleotide sequence was defined as a clonotype. MiTCR v1.1 was used to align the clonotypes against IMGT TRBV, TRBD and TRBJ reference segments. The analysis was restricted to V-J combinations with a frequency above 0.0001, which together covered 99% to 99.2% of the repertoires. The TCS score was defined as the ratio of F50 (clonal expansion) to E x V (chaos), calculated using BLOSUM62-based TCRdist between CDR3 peptides within each V-J. Welch's t-statistics and random forest reduced around 520 V-J features to 10 to 15, which were used in a naive Bayes classifier (R e1071). TCRdb applied fastp at Q25 and MiXCR to the public reads, then kept only in-frame beta chains. Merged by CDR3 protein, the rows form single entries marked with the most common genes and DNA. TCRdb, not the authors, supplied the V and J calls. The sample yields about half a million distinct CDR3 sequences; 15% to 20% were counted once. Around 50% of the sample comes from the top ten.

The CDR1 and CDR2 encoded by the germline V gene are ENHRY and SYGVKD. The CDR3 contains 14 residues, cysteine and phenylalanine counted. Only the CDR3 DNA is retained, 42 bases long and in frame from the first base. V and J are truncated by 3 bases and 1 base respectively, leaving an intervening sequence of 10 bases. Moderately to severely active disease, a Clinical Activity Score of at least 3, a NOSPECS grade of at least 4, and a duration under 3 months were present in ophthalmopathy patients. The study excluded patients with uncontrolled infections, other autoimmune diseases, pregnancy or lactation. Diagnoses relied on clinical symptoms, serum thyroxine and TRAb, thyroid ultrasound and orbital computed tomography. Ficoll-Paque density gradient centrifugation was used to isolate PBMCs from approximately 11 ml of fresh peripheral blood. Trizol reagent was used to extract total RNA, and RNA quality was then checked on an Agilent 2100 Bioanalyzer.

This chain joins TRBV10-3 to TRBJ2-7; no D segment can be confidently identified. The material sequenced was blood. The TCR was taken from a man aged 40-55 years with Graves' ophthalmopathy. The nucleotide sequence reads as follows: TGTGCCATCAGTGATACCAGGTCTTCCTACGAGCAGTACTTC. It encodes CAISDTRSSYEQYF.